The clone carrying this T cell receptor (beta chain) was found a few times. The target antigen is unknown. V dropped 2 bases and J dropped 6 bases, with 17 bases sitting between them. This CDR3 region has 16 residues. Germline loops: CDR1 MNHEY, CDR2 SMNVEV (reference sequence). The sample belongs to a study of T-cell reconstitution after alpha-beta-depleted transplantation in children. Study findings and constraints: The study traced high day-60 TCRbeta diversity in some patients to surviving recipient T cells and thymic progenitors. Several hundred expanded graft clones reportedly supplied alpha-beta T cells about two months after transplant.

Library preparation (for TCRbeta) was performed with unique molecular identifiers. TCRdb recomputed calls from the PCR reads with MiXCR, one row per CDR3 protein. The table has approximately 500,000 distinct CDR3 sequences, roughly a tenth seen once. This specimen was PBMCs, taken before TCRalphabeta/CD19-depleted stem cell transplant. The chain joins TRBV27 to TRBJ2-1; possibly TRBD1 or TRBD2 for D (5 bases each). This sequence was found in a child aged 2 to 10 with inherited bone marrow failure, due to receive a stem cell transplant. CDR3 in amino acids: CASSLGTSGAGNEQFF. The CDR3, as DNA: TGTGCCAGCAGTTTAGGGACCTCCGGGGCAGGCAATGAGCAGTTCTTC.